This TCR beta chain was found in a study of PD-L1 blockade in urothelial cancer (dated by TCRdb to the late 2010s). Notes on the research overall: All patients started therapy in the mid-2010s and received atezolizumab 1,200 mg intravenously every 3 weeks. About 85% of the 29 patients were males with bladder-origin urothelial cancer, and about 60% of the 29 reported a prior smoking history. Patients had an ECOG performance status of 0 or 1 and had received between 0 and 3 prior chemotherapy regimens. Blood samples were analyzed 3 weeks after the start of treatment (second dose) and 6 weeks after the start of treatment. Blood samples gave median yields of around 140,000 T cells and 80,000 to 90,000 unique TCRs, along with a median clonality of roughly 0.08. The study was an exploratory multi-omic analysis of somatic, immune and clinical correlates of response to PD-L1 blockade with atezolizumab in urothelial cancer. Pretreatment tumor samples, along with matched peripheral blood collected serially before and after atezolizumab treatment, underwent TCR sequencing. Progression-free survival longer than 6 months counted as durable clinical benefit, and TCR features were additionally tested against both progression-free and overall survival. Whole exome sequencing and RNA sequencing of pretreatment tumors were performed alongside TCR sequencing in the same patients. Durable clinical benefit was achieved by nine patients but not by the remaining 20. Some 29 patients had pretreatment blood TCR-seq, about 25 had at least one posttreatment blood collection, and about 25 had tumor TCR-seq.

Broader findings and caveats from the paper: A pretreatment peripheral blood TCR clonality below the median was linked to improved progression-free and overall survival. Among patients with durable benefit, tumor-associated TCR clones showed greater expansion in peripheral blood 3 weeks after treatment started (n ≈ 21, p = 0.022). Because the sample size was small (n ≈ 30) and many exploratory analyses were performed, the results are intended to be hypothesis-generating.

To estimate absolute template abundance from read counts, synthetic TCR analog templates were spiked into each PCR. TCRbeta CDR3 regions were amplified from genomic DNA with bias-controlled V and J gene primers using the immunoSEQ assay. Rearranged TCRbeta segments were sequenced at approximately 20X coverage. As for the authors' bioinformatics: Sequencing errors were corrected by clustering and CDR3s were annotated against IMGT to assign V, D and J genes. Downstream analyses used only productive TCRbeta rearrangements, leaving out any out-of-frame or stop-codon sequences. Clonality was calculated as one minus the Shannon entropy normalized by the log of the number of unique productive sequences. Fisher's exact test with Benjamini-Hochberg correction, using a cutoff of adjusted p below 0.01, was how clones that differed between time points or between blood and tumor were identified. What TCRdb holds here is the immuneACCESS table cut down to in-frame rearrangements. Part of the clones is not present; checked against another copy, under half of the missing clones reflect an unresolved V gene, and the others are unexplained. V and J calls and clone size are given by that table; D and trimming were obtained from the DNA. The sample contains 60,000 or so clones, approximately 83% of them found a single time. The ten largest clones take up 15% to 18% of the sample.

From cysteine to phenylalanine, the CDR3 is 13 amino acids long. Only CDR3 DNA is held: 39 bases, read in frame from base 1. After removal of 8 bases from V and 5 bases from J, the junction retains 4 bases not matched to a gene. The germline V gene encodes CDR1 SEHNR and CDR2 FQNEAQ (reference sequence). The time point label corresponds to: pretreatment peripheral blood. The cohort included about 29 patients with locally advanced or metastatic urothelial carcinoma who were treated at Memorial Sloan Kettering on a trial protocol. Peripheral blood mononuclear cells were collected pretreatment and during treatment, with between 1 and 8 total time points per patient. The Qiagen DNeasy Blood extraction kit was used to purify genomic DNA from total PBMCs and from tumor samples. PBMCs were collected pretreatment and during treatment, and were isolated and stored as previously described. Of note for this clone: Its antigen has not been determined. Per-base qualities were not stored, and no clone one base away is much larger.

This specimen consisted of PBMCs, obtained around atezolizumab (anti-PD-L1) treatment. The rearrangement combines TRBV7-9 with TRBJ2-3; TRBD2 agrees with 10 junctional bases. The receptor was derived from a man in his sixties or seventies with urothelial cancer. Here the CDR3 is given as CASVASGGDTQYF. The sequenced DNA is TGTGCCAGCGTAGCTAGCGGGGGAGATACGCAGTATTTT. With the portions outside the CDR3 filled from the reference TRBV7-9 and TRBJ2-3 genes, the complete variable region becomes DTGVSQNPRHKITKRGQNVTFRCDPISEHNRLYWYRQTLGQGPEFLTYFQNEAQLEKSRLLSDRFSAERPKGSFSTLEIQRTEQGDSAMYLCASVASGGDTQYFGPGTRLTVL.